The clone carrying this TCR beta chain is a singleton in its sample. Its antigen is undetermined. This CDR3 is built from 19 residues. The V gene end was trimmed by 0 bases and the J gene end by 0 bases; junction bases not matched to a gene: 12. Germline assignment: CDR1 DFQATT and CDR2 SNEGSKA (reference sequence). The source of the sample is a study of T-cell memory formation after mild COVID-19. Study-wide results and limits: Clones shrinking from day 15 to 85 showed even CD4/CD8 mixes; later expanders tilted CD4+. CD4+ contracting clones were found mainly in CM and EM, and CD8+ ones in EMRA.

TCRdb re-called the 5' RACE reads through MiXCR, storing one row per CDR3 protein. The data show roughly 200,000 distinct CDR3 sequences, over 20% seen once. The sequenced material came from PBMCs or a T cell subset sorted from them (not recorded which). The receptor's source is an adult woman who had mild COVID-19 (a few samples of this study predate the infection). Cell type and time point are not known. The rearrangement joins TRBV20-1 to TRBJ2-1; 9 bases agree with TRBD2. The CDR3 region is CSARDGVSGSPSSYNEQFF. The CDR3, as DNA: TGCAGTGCTAGAGATGGGGTTAGCGGGAGCCCGAGCTCCTACAATGAGCAGTTCTTC.